In its sample, the clone carrying this TCR beta chain was seen once. What it binds is not known. The data stem from a study of T cell responses to AZD1222 COVID-19 vaccine. The study, taken as a whole, reports: Most donors were white British, females outnumbered males, and clonal diversity was possibly underestimated.

The protocol was immunoSEQ multiplex PCR, while the TCRdb copy is restricted to in-frame clones and leaves out a portion. The sample shows fewer than 120,000 clones, approximately 85% of them seen only once. The V gene's germline CDR1 is SGDLS and CDR2 YYNGEE. The CDR3 contains 13 residues. V lost 4 bases and J 3 bases, leaving 10 bases between the germline ends. Here the sequenced sample was peripheral blood, taken on day 0 of AZD1222 vaccination. The clonotype comes from an adult in good health. The V and J genes are TRBV9 and TRBJ1-1; D unresolved. The CDR3 nucleotides read TGTGCCAGCAGCCACCAAACTTACACTGAAGCTTTCTTT. Encoded protein: CASSHQTYTEAFF. The full variable domain, completed using reference TRBV9 and TRBJ1-1, is DSGVTQTPKHLITATGQRVTLRCSPRSGDLSVYWYQQSLDQGLQFLIQYYNGEERAKGNILERFSAQQFPDLHSELNLSSLELGDSALYFCASSHQTYTEAFFGQGTRLTVV.